Each of the 26 T cell receptor beta chains below was sequenced from the same sample in a study of cytomegalovirus exposure and HLA in healthy donors. Researchers ran the PCR with 60 Vbeta and 13 Jbeta primers. Measured with immunoSEQ multiplex PCR; TCRdb has only the in-frame clones, and not every one. The sample consists of tens of thousands of clones, around 80% of them appearing once. Sequenced sample: PBMCs. These receptor sequences come from a male donor in good health and CMV-seropositive.

About this clone itself: This same CDR3 is encoded by further DNA sequences in the sample. The CDR3 DNA sequence: TGTGCCAGCAGCTTAGTGGCTAGCCCTTACAATGAGCAGTTCTTC. Translated: CASSLVASPYNEQFF. The chain joins TRBV7-8 to TRBJ2-1; D possibly corresponds to TRBD2 (5 bases). The length of the CDR3 is 15 residues. Germline CDR1 SGHVS, CDR2 FQNEAQ. V was cut by 1 base and J by 4 bases, with 11 bases left in between.

V and J are TRBV7-9 and TRBJ2-5, with 10 bases lining up with TRBD2. The CDR3 runs to 16 residues. The junction had 10 bases not matched to a gene; V was cut back by 5 bases and J by 4 bases. From germline, CDR1 is SEHNR and CDR2 FQNEAQ (reference sequence). CDR3 sequence reads: CASSKIGLAALETQYF. For the CDR3, the DNA is TGTGCCAGCAGCAAGATCGGACTAGCGGCTCTAGAGACCCAGTACTTC.

In regard to this clone: An end of the junction differs from the germline gene, which may be a read error. V is TRBV27 and J is TRBJ2-2; 8 bases match TRBD2. Germline values: CDR1 MNHEY, CDR2 SMNVEV (reference sequence). This CDR3 has 16 residues. CDR3 region: CASSLTGGPNTGELLF. CDR3 DNA sequence: TGTGCCAGCAGTTTAACGGGGGGGCCAAACACCGGGGAGCTGCTTTTT.

The CDR3 DNA is TGTGCCAGCAGCTTGCTACTCTTAGCGGGAGGGCCCACCGGGGAGCTGTTTTTT. Translation: CASSLLLLAGGPTGELFF. The gene calls are TRBV5-8 and TRBJ2-2; 11 nucleotides agree with TRBD2. Unmatched junction bases numbered 9, after V lost 1 base and J lost 4 bases. Germline V gene lookup returns CDR1 SGHTS and CDR2 YDEGEE. The CDR3 totals 18 residues.

V is TRBV5-1 and J is TRBJ1-1; D is unresolved. Trimming took 0 bases from V and 5 from J, leaving 8 bases between them. This CDR3 contains 13 residues. From germline, CDR1 is SGHRS and CDR2 YFSETQ. In nucleotides, the CDR3 is TGCGCCAGCAGCTTGGCAGGATGGACTGAAGCTTTCTTT. Translated, it gives CASSLAGWTEAFF.

The chain carries TRBV19 and TRBJ2-5; 10 bases fit TRBD2. CDR3 size: 20 residues. V lost 7 bases to trimming and J lost 3 bases; unmatched junction nucleotides: 23. Germline V gene data show CDR1 as LNHDA and CDR2 as SQIVND (reference sequence). The CDR3 region is CASTPSWGSGGRGNKETQYF. The DNA of the CDR3 is TGTGCCAGTACCCCCTCGTGGGGTAGCGGGGGGAGGGGTAACAAAGAGACCCAGTACTTC.

The chain uses TRBV7-8 and TRBJ1-1; D uncertain. This CDR3 has 15 amino acids. The germline V and J ends were trimmed by 5 bases and 3 bases, with 16 bases remaining between them. The germline CDR1 and CDR2 sequences are SGHVS and FQNEAQ. CDR3: CASSPERFGHTEAFF. The CDR3 coding sequence is TGTGCCAGCAGCCCAGAGCGGTTCGGGCACACTGAAGCTTTCTTT.

The count of this clone is one. CDR3 amino acids: CASSVAVRNSPLHF. The CDR3 coding sequence is TGTGCCAGCAGCGTTGCCGTCCGGAATTCACCCCTCCACTTT. This chain links TRBV6-6 with TRBJ1-6; D is uncertain. The CDR3 has 14 amino acids. The germline V and J ends were trimmed by 6 bases and 7 bases, with 13 bases remaining between them. Germline CDR1 and CDR2: MNHNY and SVGAGI (reference sequence).

The CDR3 DNA follows: TGTGCCACCAGCACCGGGACTAGCGGGAGCACAGATACGCAGTATTTT. It codes for CATSTGTSGSTDTQYF. The chain employs TRBV15 and TRBJ2-3; the match to TRBD2 covers 12 bases. This CDR3 is built from 16 residues. The V gene's germline CDR1 is LNHNV and CDR2 YYDKDF (reference sequence). J was trimmed by 0 bases and V by 4 bases; bases with no gene match: 2.

The chain joins TRBV2 to TRBJ2-1; D call uncertain. The CDR3 runs to 15 residues. Trimming shortened V by 3 bases and J by 0 bases, and 9 bases separated the two germline ends. CDR1 and CDR2 (germline): SNHLY, FYNNEI. CDR3 sequence reads: CASSDEHSSYNEQFF. CDR3 DNA sequence: TGTGCCAGCAGTGACGAACATTCCTCCTACAATGAGCAGTTCTTC.

This clone came up a few times. The gene calls are TRBV19 and TRBJ2-7; 11 positions agree with TRBD2. This CDR3 comprises 17 residues. The germline V gene has CDR1 LNHDA and CDR2 SQIVND (reference sequence). V shed 3 bases and J 3 bases; nucleotides not matched to a gene: 10. CDR3 nucleotide sequence: TGTGCCAGTAGTATTATGTTGAGTACTAGCGGGAGCTACGAGCAGTACTTC. Its translation: CASSIMLSTSGSYEQYF.

The CDR3 region has the DNA TGTGCCAGCAGCCTACTGGGACAGATCGATCAGCCCCAGCATTTT. The encoded protein is CASSLLGQIDQPQHF. This chain connects TRBV7-8 to TRBJ1-5, with 7 bases identical to TRBD1. Germline-derived CDR1 and CDR2 are SGHVS and FQNEAQ. The CDR3 consists of 15 residues. Trimming cost V 5 bases and J 5 bases; bases outside gene matches: 9.

Only a few counts were recorded for this clone. The chain combines TRBV7-3 with TRBJ2-1, with TRBD2 matching over 10 bases. CDR3 length: 15 residues. J gave up 6 bases and V 5 bases, and 7 bases lay outside the gene matches. Germline V gene data show CDR1 as SGHTA and CDR2 as FQGTGA. The CDR3 loop reads CASSRGGTSVNEQFF. In nucleotides, the CDR3 is TGTGCCAGCAGCCGGGGGGGGACTAGCGTCAATGAGCAGTTCTTC.

This clone was picked up one time. The chain couples TRBV15 to TRBJ2-2, with D possibly being TRBD1 (5 bases). The germline gives CDR1 LNHNV, CDR2 YYDKDF (reference sequence). Trimming left V 0 bases short and J 3 bases short, with 8 bases between. The CDR3 totals 15 residues. As DNA, the CDR3 is TGTGCCACCAGCAGAGAGCAGGGATACACCGGGGAGCTGTTTTTT. This gives the protein CATSREQGYTGELFF. The complete variable domain, with remaining parts taken from reference TRBV15 and TRBJ2-2, reads DAMVIQNPRYQVTQFGKPVTLSCSQTLNHNVMYWYQQKSSQAPKLLFHYYDKDFNNEADTPDNFQSRRPNTSFCFLDIRSPGLGDTAMYLCATSREQGYTGELFFGEGSRLTVL.

This chain uses TRBV9 with TRBJ1-2, with TRBD1 identical over 12 bases. This CDR3 contains 15 residues. Germline V gene sequence: CDR1 SGDLS, CDR2 YYNGEE. After removal of 3 bases from V and 7 bases from J, the junction contained 7 bases not matched to a gene. In DNA, the CDR3 is TGTGCCAGCAGCGGTACCGGGACAGGGGGCGGTGGCTACACCTTC. Protein: CASSGTGTGGGGYTF.

The chain uses TRBV5-8 and TRBJ2-7; 9 nucleotides line up with TRBD1. The junction had 10 bases not matched to a gene; V was cut back by 0 bases and J by 3 bases. CDR1 and CDR2 (germline): SGHTS, YDEGEE. CDR3 length equals 17 residues. This chain's CDR3 is CASSLGGPGTGSYEQYF. The CDR3 bases are TGTGCCAGCAGCTTGGGAGGCCCCGGGACAGGGAGCTACGAGCAGTACTTC.

The chain recombines TRBV10-1 with TRBJ2-7; the D gene is possibly TRBD1 (6 bases). Germline loops: CDR1 WNHNN, CDR2 SYGVQD (reference sequence). Deletions cut 0 bases from V and 0 bases from J, with 12 bases between. The CDR3 spans 16 residues. CDR3 nucleotide sequence: TGCGCCAGCAGTGAGTCATTGGGGGCCGGCTCCTACGAGCAGTACTTC. Its protein is CASSESLGAGSYEQYF.

The chain joins TRBV7-3 to TRBJ2-2; D may be TRBD2 (5 bases). This CDR3 has 19 amino acids. V was clipped by 3 bases and J by 4 bases, with 24 bases between them. The V gene's germline CDR1 is SGHTA and CDR2 FQGTGA. This CDR3 reads CASSLSPEPPTRPTGELFF. The CDR3 DNA is TGTGCCAGCAGCTTGTCCCCCGAACCCCCCACTAGACCCACCGGGGAGCTGTTTTTT.

J is TRBJ1-6 and V is TRBV16; D is perhaps TRBD1 (5 bases). Trimming shortened V by 0 bases and J by 10 bases, and 7 bases separated the two germline ends. Germline V CDR1 and CDR2: KGHSY, FQNENV. CDR3 length: 13 residues. The CDR3 is CASSQSQGSPLHF. The CDR3 DNA reads TGTGCCAGCAGCCAATCTCAGGGATCACCCCTCCACTTT.

This chain links TRBV6-6 with TRBJ1-2; 12 bases fit TRBD1. Germline V lookup: CDR1 MNHNY, CDR2 SVGAGI (reference sequence). The trim removed 7 bases at V and 6 bases at J, leaving 9 bases unmatched. This CDR3 is built from 15 residues. The CDR3 is CASTPQGQGAHGYTF. In DNA, the CDR3 is TGTGCCAGCACCCCACAGGGACAGGGGGCCCATGGCTACACCTTC.

The genes are TRBV19 and TRBJ2-2, with D maybe TRBD1 (6 bases). V was shortened by 7 bases and J by 4 bases, with 13 bases between the two germline ends. Germline V gives CDR1 LNHDA, CDR2 SQIVND (reference sequence). The CDR3 is made up of 14 amino acids. CDR3 region: CASTDSGVTGELFF. CDR3 nucleotide sequence: TGTGCCAGTACCGACTCAGGGGTCACCGGGGAGCTGTTTTTT.

This chain uses TRBV5-1 with TRBJ2-5; 7 bases are shared with TRBD2. TRBJ2-7 matches the DNA end more closely, so the J call is doubtful. This CDR3 comprises 15 residues. In germline, CDR1 is SGHRS, CDR2 YFSETQ. The CDR3 DNA sequence: TGCGCCAGCAGCTTGTCTGGGACTATCGTGTACGAGCAGTACTTC. It encodes CASSLSGTIVYEQYF.

The chain links TRBV5-6 to TRBJ2-2; 8 positions match TRBD2. V lost 4 bases to trimming and J lost 6 bases; unmatched junction nucleotides: 5. Looked up from germline, CDR1 is SGHDT and CDR2 is YYEEEE. The CDR3 has 14 amino acids. CDR3 in DNA: TGTGCCAGCAGCACCCCGCGGGGGGCCGGGGAGCTGTTTTTT. Protein product: CASSTPRGAGELFF. The full variable domain, rest sourced from reference TRBV5-6 and TRBJ2-2, is DAGVTQSPTHLIKTRGQQVTLRCSPKSGHDTVSWYQQALGQGPQFIFQYYEEEERQRGNFPDRFSGHQFPNYSSELNVNALLLGDSALYLCASSTPRGAGELFFGEGSRLTVL.

V gene TRBV7-8 combines with J gene TRBJ1-2; 8 bases map to TRBD1. The V and J ends lost 5 bases and 7 bases, in that order; junction bases with no gene match: 9. The CDR3 covers 14 residues. Germline CDR1 reads SGHVS; CDR2 reads FQNEAQ. CDR3: CASSRGQGSSGYTF. DNA for the CDR3: TGTGCCAGCAGCCGAGGACAGGGCTCTAGTGGCTACACCTTC.

The DNA of the CDR3 is TGTGCCAGCAGCAGATACAATCAGCCCCAGCATTTT. Translation: CASSRYNQPQHF. The chain recombines TRBV6-1 with TRBJ1-5; D not certain. CDR3 length: 12 residues. Germline V CDR1 and CDR2: MNHNS, SASEGT. V shed 6 bases and J shed 3 bases, with 6 bases lying between them.

This rearrangement joins TRBV7-9 to TRBJ1-3; no definite D call. This CDR3 has 15 residues. V dropped 5 bases and J dropped 0 bases, with 11 bases sitting between them. CDR1 is SEHNR, CDR2 FQNEAQ, per germline (reference sequence). CDR3 residues: CASSVPGLSGNTIYF. DNA for the CDR3: TGTGCCAGCAGCGTACCAGGACTCTCTGGAAACACCATATATTTT. The variable domain in full, with the rest retrieved from reference TRBV7-9 and TRBJ1-3, is DTGVSQNPRHKITKRGQNVTFRCDPISEHNRLYWYRQTLGQGPEFLTYFQNEAQLEKSRLLSDRFSAERPKGSFSTLEIQRTEQGDSAMYLCASSVPGLSGNTIYFGEGSWLTVV.